The 10 T cell receptor beta chains given below trace back to one sample, sequenced in a study of T cell repertoires in cytomegalovirus infection. TCRdb called the reads again in MiXCR, with one record for every CDR3 protein. Of some 240,000 distinct CDR3 sequences listed, approximately 17% are singletons. The sequencing input was CD8+ T cells from PBMCs. These receptors were taken from a human donor in good health (CMV status not recorded). Some clones in this sample may be carry-over from other donors' samples.

Ten or more counts support this clonotype. The rearrangement joins TRBV5-6 to TRBJ2-7; TRBD2 might be the D (6 bases). The CDR3 runs to 12 residues. The germline gives CDR1 SGHDT, CDR2 YYEEEE. V was shortened by 2 bases and J by 7 bases, with 10 bases between the two germline ends. The chain's CDR3 is CASSFLAREQYF. CDR3 nucleotide sequence: TGTGCCAGCAGCTTTCTAGCGCGGGAGCAGTACTTC.

This clonotype has only a few counts. The chain joins TRBV9 to TRBJ2-5, with D possibly being TRBD1 (6 bases). There are 15 residues in the CDR3. V lost 3 bases, J lost 0 bases, and 12 bases lay in between. Looked up from germline, CDR1 is SGDLS and CDR2 is YYNGEE. The CDR3 is CASSAGQRYQETQYF. CDR3 DNA sequence: TGTGCCAGCAGCGCAGGACAGCGGTACCAAGAGACCCAGTACTTC. Full variable domain (remainder filled in from reference TRBV9 and TRBJ2-5): DSGVTQTPKHLITATGQRVTLRCSPRSGDLSVYWYQQSLDQGLQFLIQYYNGEERAKGNILERFSAQQFPDLHSELNLSSLELGDSALYFCASSAGQRYQETQYFGPGTRLLVL.

The rearrangement links TRBV19 to TRBJ2-5, with D perhaps TRBD1 (5 bases). This CDR3 is built from 16 residues. Germline V gives CDR1 LNHDA, CDR2 SQIVND (reference sequence). Trimming left V 7 bases short and J 2 bases short, with 20 bases between. The CDR3 coding sequence is TGTGCCAGTAATCTCGTCTTTGGTGACAGACAAGAGACCCAGTACTTC. This codes for CASNLVFGDRQETQYF.

V is TRBV7-9 and J is TRBJ2-7; TRBD1 matches 12 bases. Germline lookup yields CDR1 SEHNR and CDR2 FQNEAQ (reference sequence). After removal of 5 bases from V and 0 bases from J, the junction contained 14 bases not matched to a gene. This CDR3 has 19 residues. CDR3 bases: TGTGCCAGCAGCGGGACAGGGGGCGAGGGGGCCCGTAGCTCCTACGAGCAGTACTTC. Its protein product is CASSGTGGEGARSSYEQYF.

This clonotype appeared a single time. This rearrangement joins TRBV7-8 to TRBJ1-5; no clear D. Germline CDR1 and CDR2: SGHVS and FQNEAQ. Trimming left V 5 bases short and J 7 bases short, with 9 bases between. This CDR3 contains 12 residues. The CDR3 bases are TGTGCCAGCAGCCAGATGGGGCAGCCCCAGCATTTT. Protein: CASSQMGQPQHF. Full variable domain (rest looked up from reference TRBV7-8 and TRBJ1-5): GAGVSQSPRYKVAKRGQDVALRCDPISGHVSLFWYQQALGQGPEFLTYFQNEAQLDKSGLPSDRFFAERPEGSVSTLKIQRTQQEDSAVYLCASSQMGQPQHFGDGTRLSIL.

The J gene is TRBJ2-5, the V gene TRBV19; maybe TRBD1 (6 bases). This CDR3 has 15 residues. Germline values: CDR1 LNHDA, CDR2 SQIVND (reference sequence). Trimming left V 4 bases short and J 0 bases short, with 12 bases between. The CDR3 DNA reads as TGTGCCAGTAGTACCGGGACACCGTACCAAGAGACCCAGTACTTC. It codes for CASSTGTPYQETQYF.

This clonotype showed up many times. The J gene is TRBJ2-7, the V gene TRBV28; 9 bases are shared with TRBD1. This CDR3 is built from 13 residues. Germline CDR1 and CDR2: MDHEN and SYDVKM. The J segment lost 3 bases and the V segment lost 9 bases, leaving 6 bases of the junction unmatched. CDR3 DNA: TGTGCCAGTATGGACAGGGGCCACTACGAGCAGTACTTC. This translates into CASMDRGHYEQYF.

This clonotype has ten or more counts. The CDR3 loop reads CASSPWDRTNTGELFF. The CDR3, as DNA: TGTGCCAGCAGCCCTTGGGACAGGACAAACACCGGGGAGCTGTTTTTT. The genes are TRBV7-8 and TRBJ2-2, with 8 bases identical to TRBD1. Losses at the gene ends were 5 bases for V and 2 bases for J; bases not matched to a gene: 7. CDR3 size: 16 residues. CDR1 and CDR2 from the germline V gene are SGHVS and FQNEAQ.

The chain uses TRBV4-1 and TRBJ2-4, with D perhaps assigned TRBD1 or TRBD2 (5 bases each). The length of the CDR3 is 15 residues. Trimming shortened V by 3 bases and J by 6 bases, and 15 bases separated the two germline ends. Germline CDR1 MGHRA, CDR2 YSYEKL. CDR3 coding DNA: TGCGCCAGCAGCCATACGGCCAGGGCGGGAAACATTCAGTACTTC. As protein: CASSHTARAGNIQYF.

The chain joins TRBV7-9 to TRBJ1-4, with 8 bases identical to TRBD1. The CDR3 contains 15 residues. V shed 5 bases and J 8 bases; nucleotides not matched to a gene: 10. In germline, CDR1 is SEHNR, CDR2 FQNEAQ (reference sequence). The CDR3 DNA reads TGTGCCAGCAGCCATCCCCAGGGGGCGAGGGAAAAACTGTTTTTT. This gives the protein CASSHPQGAREKLFF.